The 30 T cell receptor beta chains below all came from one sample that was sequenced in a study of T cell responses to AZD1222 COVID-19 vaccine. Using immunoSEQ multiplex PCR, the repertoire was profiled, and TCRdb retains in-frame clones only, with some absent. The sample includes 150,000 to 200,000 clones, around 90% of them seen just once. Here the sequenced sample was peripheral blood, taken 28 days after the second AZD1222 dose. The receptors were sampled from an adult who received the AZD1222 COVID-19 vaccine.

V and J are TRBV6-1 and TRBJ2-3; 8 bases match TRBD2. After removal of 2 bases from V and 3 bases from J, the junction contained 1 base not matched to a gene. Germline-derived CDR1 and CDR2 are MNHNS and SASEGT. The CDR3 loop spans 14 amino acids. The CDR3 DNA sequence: TGTGCCAGCAGTGAAAGCGGGAGAACAGATACGCAGTATTTT. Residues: CASSESGRTDTQYF.

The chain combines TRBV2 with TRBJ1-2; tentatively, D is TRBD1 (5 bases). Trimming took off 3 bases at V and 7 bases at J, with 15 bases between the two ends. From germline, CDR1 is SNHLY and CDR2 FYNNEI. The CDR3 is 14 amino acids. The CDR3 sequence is CASSEFGGSSGYTF. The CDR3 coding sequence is TGTGCCAGCAGTGAGTTCGGGGGATCCTCTGGCTACACCTTC.

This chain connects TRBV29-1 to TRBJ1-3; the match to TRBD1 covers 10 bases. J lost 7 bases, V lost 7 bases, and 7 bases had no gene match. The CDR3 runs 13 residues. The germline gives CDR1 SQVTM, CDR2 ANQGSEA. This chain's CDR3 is CSADGTGENTIYF. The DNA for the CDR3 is TGCAGCGCGGACGGGACAGGGGAGAACACCATATATTTT.

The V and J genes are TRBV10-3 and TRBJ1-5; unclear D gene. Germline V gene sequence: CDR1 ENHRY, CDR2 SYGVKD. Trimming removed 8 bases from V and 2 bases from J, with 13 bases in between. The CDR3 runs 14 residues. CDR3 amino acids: CAIPRHIGNQPQHF. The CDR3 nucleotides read TGTGCCATCCCACGACACATCGGCAATCAGCCCCAGCATTTT.

Written as DNA, the CDR3 is TGTGCCAGCAGCTTTCGGGCGGGGGGCCCTCTCGATGGGCAGTTCTTC. This translates into CASSFRAGGPLDGQFF. J is TRBJ2-1 and V is TRBV7-9; 8 positions match TRBD2. Trimming took 3 bases from V and 12 from J; bases not matched to a gene: 16. The CDR3 has 16 residues. Germline V lookup: CDR1 SEHNR, CDR2 FQNEAQ (reference sequence).

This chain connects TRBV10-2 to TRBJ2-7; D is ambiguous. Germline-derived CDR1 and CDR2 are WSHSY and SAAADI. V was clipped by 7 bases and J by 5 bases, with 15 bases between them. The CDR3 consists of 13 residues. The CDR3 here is CASTEGDGDEQYF. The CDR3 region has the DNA TGCGCCAGCACCGAAGGAGATGGGGACGAGCAGTACTTC.

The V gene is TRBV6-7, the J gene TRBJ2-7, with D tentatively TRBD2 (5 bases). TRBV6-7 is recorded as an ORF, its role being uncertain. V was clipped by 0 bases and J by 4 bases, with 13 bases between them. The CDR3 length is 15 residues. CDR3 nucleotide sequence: TGTGCCAGCAGTTACTCTCACCTCGGCGGGTACGAGCAGTACTTC. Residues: CASSYSHLGGYEQYF.

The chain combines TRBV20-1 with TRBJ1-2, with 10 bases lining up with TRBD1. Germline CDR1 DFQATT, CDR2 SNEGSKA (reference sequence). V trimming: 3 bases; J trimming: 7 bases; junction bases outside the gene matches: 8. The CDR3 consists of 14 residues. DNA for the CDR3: TGCAGTGCTAGTGTATTGGGACAGGGGTCTGGCTACACCTTC. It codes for CSASVLGQGSGYTF.

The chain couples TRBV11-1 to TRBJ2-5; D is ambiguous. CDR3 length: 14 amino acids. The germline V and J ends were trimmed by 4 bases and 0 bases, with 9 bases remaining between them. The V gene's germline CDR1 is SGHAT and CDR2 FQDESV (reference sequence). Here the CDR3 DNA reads TGTGCCAGCAGCTCCAGGACGGACCAAGAGACCCAGTACTTC. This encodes CASSSRTDQETQYF.

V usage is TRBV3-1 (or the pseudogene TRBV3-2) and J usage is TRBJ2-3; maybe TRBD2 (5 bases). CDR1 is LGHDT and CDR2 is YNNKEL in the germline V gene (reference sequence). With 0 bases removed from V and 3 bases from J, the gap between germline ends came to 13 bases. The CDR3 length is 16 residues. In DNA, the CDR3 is TGTGCCAGCAGCCAAGAGAGCGGTTCTGGGACAGATACGCAGTATTTT. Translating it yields CASSQESGSGTDTQYF.

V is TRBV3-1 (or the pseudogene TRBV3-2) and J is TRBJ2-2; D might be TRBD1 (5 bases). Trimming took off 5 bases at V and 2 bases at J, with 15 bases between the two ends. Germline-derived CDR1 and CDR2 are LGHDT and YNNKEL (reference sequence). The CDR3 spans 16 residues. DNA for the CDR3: TGTGCCAGCAGCTCGCCAGGGCTGGGAAACACCGGGGAGCTGTTTTTT. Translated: CASSSPGLGNTGELFF.

This chain's CDR3 is CASSLRTGVNSPLHF. For the CDR3, the DNA is TGTGCCAGCAGCTTACGGACAGGGGTAAATTCACCCCTCCACTTT. The gene calls are TRBV11-1 and TRBJ1-6; 9 nucleotides agree with TRBD1. Germline V gene data show CDR1 as SGHAT and CDR2 as FQDESV (reference sequence). This CDR3 contains 15 residues. The V gene end was trimmed by 2 bases and the J gene end by 7 bases; junction bases not matched to a gene: 3.

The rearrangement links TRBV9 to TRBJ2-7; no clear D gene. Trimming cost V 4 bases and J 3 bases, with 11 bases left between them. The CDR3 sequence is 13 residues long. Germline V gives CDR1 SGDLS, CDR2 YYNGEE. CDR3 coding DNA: TGTGCCAGCAGCTCGAGACCAGGCTACGAGCAGTACTTC. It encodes CASSSRPGYEQYF.

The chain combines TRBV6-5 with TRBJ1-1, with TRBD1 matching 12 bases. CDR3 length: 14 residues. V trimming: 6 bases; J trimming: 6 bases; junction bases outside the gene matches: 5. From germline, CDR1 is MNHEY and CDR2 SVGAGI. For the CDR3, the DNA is TGTGCCAGCAGCACTGGGACAGGGGGCCCTGAAGCTTTCTTT. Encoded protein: CASSTGTGGPEAFF.

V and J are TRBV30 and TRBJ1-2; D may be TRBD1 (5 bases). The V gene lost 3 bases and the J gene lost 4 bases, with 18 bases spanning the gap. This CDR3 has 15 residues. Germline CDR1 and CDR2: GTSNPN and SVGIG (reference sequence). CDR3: CAWSMGQGEAYGYTF. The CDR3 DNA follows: TGTGCCTGGAGCATGGGGCAGGGTGAGGCCTATGGCTACACCTTC.

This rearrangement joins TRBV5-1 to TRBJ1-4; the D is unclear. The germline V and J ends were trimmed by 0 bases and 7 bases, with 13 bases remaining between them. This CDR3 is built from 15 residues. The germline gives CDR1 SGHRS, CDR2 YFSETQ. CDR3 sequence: CASSLGAITSEKLFF. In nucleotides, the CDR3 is TGCGCCAGCAGCTTGGGGGCCATAACCTCTGAAAAACTGTTTTTT.

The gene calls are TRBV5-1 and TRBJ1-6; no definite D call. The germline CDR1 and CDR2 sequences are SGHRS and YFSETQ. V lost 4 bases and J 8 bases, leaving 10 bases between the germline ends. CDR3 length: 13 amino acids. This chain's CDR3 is CASSLVLDSPLHF. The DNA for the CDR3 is TGCGCCAGCAGCCTGGTGTTGGATTCACCCCTCCACTTT.

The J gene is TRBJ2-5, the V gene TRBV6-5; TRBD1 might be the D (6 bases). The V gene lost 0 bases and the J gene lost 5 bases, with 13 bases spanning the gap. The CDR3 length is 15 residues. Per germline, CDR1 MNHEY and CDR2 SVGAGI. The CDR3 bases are TGTGCCAGCAGTTACTCCGGACAGTATGGGGAGACCCAGTACTTC. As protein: CASSYSGQYGETQYF.

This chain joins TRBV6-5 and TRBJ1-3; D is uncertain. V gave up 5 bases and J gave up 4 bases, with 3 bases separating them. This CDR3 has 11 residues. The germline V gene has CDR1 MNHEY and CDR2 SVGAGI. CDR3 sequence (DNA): TGTGCCAGCAGTAGGGGAAACACCATATATTTT. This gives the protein CASSRGNTIYF.

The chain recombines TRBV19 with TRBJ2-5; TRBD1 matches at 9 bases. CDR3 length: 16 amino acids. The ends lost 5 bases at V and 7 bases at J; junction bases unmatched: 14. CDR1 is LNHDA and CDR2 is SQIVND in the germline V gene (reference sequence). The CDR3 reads CASSRGQGPRAGTQYF. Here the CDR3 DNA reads TGTGCCAGTAGTCGGGGACAGGGCCCACGGGCGGGGACCCAGTACTTC.

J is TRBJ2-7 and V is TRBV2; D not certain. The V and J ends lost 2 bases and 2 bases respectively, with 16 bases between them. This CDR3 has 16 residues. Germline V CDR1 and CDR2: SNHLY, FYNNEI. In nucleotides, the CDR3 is TGTGCCAGCAGTGAACCCCGGCAGCTACCCACCTACGAGCAGTACTTC. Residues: CASSEPRQLPTYEQYF.

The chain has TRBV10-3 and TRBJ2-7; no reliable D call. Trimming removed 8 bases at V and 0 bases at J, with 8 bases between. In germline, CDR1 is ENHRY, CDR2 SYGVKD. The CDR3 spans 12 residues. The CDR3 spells CAIGPYSYEQYF. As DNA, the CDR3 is TGTGCCATCGGCCCATACTCCTACGAGCAGTACTTC.

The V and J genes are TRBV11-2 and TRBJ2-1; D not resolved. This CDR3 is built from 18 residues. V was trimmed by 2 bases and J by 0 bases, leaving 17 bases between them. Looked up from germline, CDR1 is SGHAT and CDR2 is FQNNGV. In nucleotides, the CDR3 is TGTGCCAGCAGCTTAACTCAGTCCCGTCCAAGCTCCTACAATGAGCAGTTCTTC. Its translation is CASSLTQSRPSSYNEQFF.

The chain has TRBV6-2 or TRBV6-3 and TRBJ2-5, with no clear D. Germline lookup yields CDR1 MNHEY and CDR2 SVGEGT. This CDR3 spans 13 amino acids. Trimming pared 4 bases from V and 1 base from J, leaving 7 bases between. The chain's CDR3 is CASSLRRQETQYF. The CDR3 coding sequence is TGTGCCAGCAGTTTACGTCGCCAAGAGACCCAGTACTTC.

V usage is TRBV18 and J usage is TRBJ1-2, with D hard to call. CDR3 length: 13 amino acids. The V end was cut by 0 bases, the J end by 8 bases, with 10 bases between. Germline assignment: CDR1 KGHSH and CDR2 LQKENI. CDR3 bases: TGTGCCAGCTCACCACCGGAATTGAACGGCTACACCTTC. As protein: CASSPPELNGYTF. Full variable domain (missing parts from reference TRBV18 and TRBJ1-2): NAGVMQNPRHLVRRRGQEARLRCSPMKGHSHVYWYRQLPEEGLKFMVYLQKENIIDESGMPKERFSAEFPKEGPSILRIQQVVRGDSAAYFCASSPPELNGYTFGSGTRLTVV.

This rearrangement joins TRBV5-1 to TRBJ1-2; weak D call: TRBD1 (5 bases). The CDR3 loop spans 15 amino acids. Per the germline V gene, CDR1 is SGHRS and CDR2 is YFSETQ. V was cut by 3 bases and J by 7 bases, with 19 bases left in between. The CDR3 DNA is TGCGCCAGCAGCTCCGCCGTTGGTGGGGCTAGTGGCTACACCTTC. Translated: CASSSAVGGASGYTF.

The CDR3 DNA is TGTGCCAGCAGCTTAGTAGATGGCTACACCTTC. This translates into CASSLVDGYTF. The chain recombines TRBV7-9 with TRBJ1-2; D is ambiguous. This CDR3 spans 11 amino acids. CDR1 is SEHNR, CDR2 FQNEAQ, per germline (reference sequence). Trimming took 1 base from V and 6 from J, leaving 3 bases between them.

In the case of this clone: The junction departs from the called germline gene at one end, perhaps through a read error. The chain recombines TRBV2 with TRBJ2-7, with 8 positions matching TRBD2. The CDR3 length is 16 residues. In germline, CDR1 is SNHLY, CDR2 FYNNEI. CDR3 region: CASSPRLARPSYEQYF. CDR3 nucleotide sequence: TGTGCAAGCAGTCCCCGACTAGCGCGCCCGTCCTACGAGCAGTACTTC.

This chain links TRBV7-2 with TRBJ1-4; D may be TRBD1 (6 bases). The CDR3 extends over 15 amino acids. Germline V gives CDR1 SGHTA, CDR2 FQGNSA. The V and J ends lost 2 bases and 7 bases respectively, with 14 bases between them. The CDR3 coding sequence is TGTGCCAGCAGCTTATTCAACAGGGTTGGTGAAAAACTGTTTTTT. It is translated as CASSLFNRVGEKLFF.

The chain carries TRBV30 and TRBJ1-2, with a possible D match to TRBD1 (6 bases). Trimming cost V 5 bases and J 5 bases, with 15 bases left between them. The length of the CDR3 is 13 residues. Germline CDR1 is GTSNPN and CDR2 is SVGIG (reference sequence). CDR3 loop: CAWSRGGAYGYTF. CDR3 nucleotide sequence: TGTGCCTGGTCCCGGGGGGGCGCATATGGCTACACCTTC.